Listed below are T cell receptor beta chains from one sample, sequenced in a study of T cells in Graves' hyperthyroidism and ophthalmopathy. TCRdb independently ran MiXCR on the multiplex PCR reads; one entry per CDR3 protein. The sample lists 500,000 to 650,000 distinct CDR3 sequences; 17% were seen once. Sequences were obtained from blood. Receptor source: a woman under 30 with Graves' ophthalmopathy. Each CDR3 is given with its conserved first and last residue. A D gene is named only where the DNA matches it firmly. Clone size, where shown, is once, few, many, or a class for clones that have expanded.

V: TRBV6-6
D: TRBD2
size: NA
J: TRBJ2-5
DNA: TGTGCCAGCAGTTACGGACTAGCGGATAACCAAGAGACCCAGTACTTC
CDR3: CASSYGLADNQETQYF

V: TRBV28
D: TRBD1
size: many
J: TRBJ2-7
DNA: TGTGCCAGCAGTTTGCGCACGACAGGGCCGGGCGAGCAGTACTTC
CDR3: CASSLRTTGPGEQYF

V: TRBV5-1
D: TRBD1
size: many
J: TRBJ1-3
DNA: TGCGCCAGCAGCGGGACAGCCTCTGGAAACACCATATATTTT
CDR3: CASSGTASGNTIYF

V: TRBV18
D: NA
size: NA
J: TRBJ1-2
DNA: TGTGCCAGCTCACCAAGCCCCGACAGCCTCTATGGCTACACCTTC
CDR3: CASSPSPDSLYGYTF

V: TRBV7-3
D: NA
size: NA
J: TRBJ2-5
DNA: TGTGCCAGCAGCTTAGAGGCAGGCAGGTCAAGGGGAGAGACCCAGTACTTC
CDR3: CASSLEAGRSRGETQYF

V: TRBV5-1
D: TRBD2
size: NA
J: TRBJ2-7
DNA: TGCGCCAGCAGCGCGACTAGCAAATACGAGCAGTACTTC
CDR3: CASSATSKYEQYF

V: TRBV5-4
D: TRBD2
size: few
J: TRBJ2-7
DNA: TGTGCCAGCAGCTCAGCGGGGGGGCTGTCATACGAGCAGTACTTC
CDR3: CASSSAGGLSYEQYF

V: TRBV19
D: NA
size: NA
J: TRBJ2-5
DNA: TGTGCCAGTAGCTCGACAGGCCCTGGGGACCAGTACTTC
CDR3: CASSSTGPGDQYF

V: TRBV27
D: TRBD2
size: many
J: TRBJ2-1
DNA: TGTGCCAGCAGTTTGCGGGCTAGCGGGGGGCTCTATGAGCAGTTCTTC
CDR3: CASSLRASGGLYEQFF

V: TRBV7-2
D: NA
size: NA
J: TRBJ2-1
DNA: TGTGCCCGCAGCTTGGGGGCCGAGCACAATGAGCAGTTCTTC
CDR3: CARSLGAEHNEQFF

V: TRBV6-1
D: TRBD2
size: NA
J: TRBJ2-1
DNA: TGTGCCAGCAGTCCCAAGCGGGAGGGCCGAAATGAGCAGTTCTTC
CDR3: CASSPKREGRNEQFF

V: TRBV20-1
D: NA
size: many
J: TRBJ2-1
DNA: TGCAGTGCTACGATTCACCATGGCTCCTACAATGAGCAGTTCTTC
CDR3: CSATIHHGSYNEQFF

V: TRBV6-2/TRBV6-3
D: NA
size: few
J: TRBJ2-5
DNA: TGTGCCAGCAGTTACCGAGGGAGGCCCCAAGAGACCCAGTACTTC
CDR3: CASSYRGRPQETQYF

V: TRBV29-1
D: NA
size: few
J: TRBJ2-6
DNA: TGCAGCGTTCGGGACTCAAGCTCTGGGGCCAACGTCCTGACTTTC
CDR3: CSVRDSSSGANVLTF

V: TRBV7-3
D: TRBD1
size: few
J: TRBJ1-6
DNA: TGTGCCAGCAGCCAGTCCAGTAGGGACAGAAGCTCCTATAATTCACCCCTCCACTTT
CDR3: CASSQSSRDRSSYNSPLHF

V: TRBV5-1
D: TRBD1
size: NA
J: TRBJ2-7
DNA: TGCGCCAGCAGCTCCTTACCGGGACAGGGGTCCGAGCAGTACTTC
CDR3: CASSSLPGQGSEQYF

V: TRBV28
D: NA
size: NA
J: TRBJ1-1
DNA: TGTGCCAAGACACCCCAGAACAATGAAGCTTTCTTT
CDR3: CAKTPQNNEAFF